The rows below give T cell receptor beta chains drawn from one sample of a study of cytomegalovirus exposure and HLA in healthy donors. Profiling relied on immunoSEQ multiplex PCR, and the TCRdb table lists in-frame clones only, not all of them. The table records roughly 220,000 clones, under 70% of them present only once. Specimen: PBMCs. The receptors originated from a man aged 40-50 years in good health and CMV-seropositive. The CDR3 runs from the conserved cysteine through the conserved F or W. The D gene is left open where the match is weak. For some rows the clone size is stated as once, few or many, or as a class when expanded; others skip it.

cdr3_aa cdr3_nt j_call clone_size d_call v_call
CASGLHTGPGAEAFF TGTGCTAGTGGTCTTCACACAGGCCCAGGCGCTGAAGCTTTCTTT TRBJ1-1 NA NA TRBV12-5
CASTPQGRNTEAFF TGTGCCAGCACCCCCCAGGGCCGCAACACTGAAGCTTTCTTT TRBJ1-1 NA NA TRBV5-5
CASSLSRFEDTQYF TGTGCCAGCAGCTTATCCCGTTTTGAGGATACGCAGTATTTT TRBJ2-3 NA NA TRBV7-6
CSVGGVGDRGAPETQYF TGCAGCGTTGGGGGTGTGGGGGACAGGGGTGCCCCAGAGACCCAGTACTTC TRBJ2-5 NA TRBD1 TRBV29-1
CASSQSRTAYNQPQHF TGTGCCAGCAGTCAGTCCAGGACAGCTTACAATCAGCCCCAGCATTTT TRBJ1-5 NA NA TRBV28
CASSEGTSTDTQYF TGTGCCAGCAGTGAAGGGACTAGCACAGATACGCAGTATTTT TRBJ2-3 NA NA TRBV6-1
CASSLGSSGAAYNEQFF TGTGCCAGCAGCTTGGGTAGTAGCGGGGCTGCCTACAATGAGCAGTTCTTC TRBJ2-1 NA TRBD2 TRBV11-3
CASSLGQGNPRINEQFF TGTGCCAGCAGCTTGGGACAGGGTAATCCTCGGATCAATGAGCAGTTCTTC TRBJ2-1 NA TRBD1 TRBV7-2
CASSQGDEKKLFF TGTGCCAGCAGCCAAGGGGATGAAAAAAAACTGTTTTTT TRBJ1-4 few NA TRBV5-8
CASSPGGDVWETQYF TGTGCCAGCAGCCCCGGGGGAGACGTGTGGGAGACCCAGTACTTC TRBJ2-5 NA NA TRBV9
CASRRGGPGTGELFF TGTGCCAGCAGGCGCGGGGGACCCGGCACCGGGGAGCTGTTTTTT TRBJ2-2 NA TRBD2 TRBV6-5
CASSFPGQMEEKLFF TGTGCCAGCAGTTTCCCGGGACAGATGGAGGAAAAACTGTTTTTT TRBJ1-4 NA TRBD1 TRBV28
CASSLAGGNQPQHF TGTGCCAGCAGCCTCGCGGGGGGGAATCAGCCCCAGCATTTT TRBJ1-5 NA NA TRBV6-5
CATSSYRDIGNEQYF TGTGCCACCAGCAGTTACCGGGACATTGGTAACGAGCAGTACTTC TRBJ2-7 NA NA TRBV15
CASSLGRENTEAFF TGTGCCAGCAGCTTAGGAAGAGAGAACACTGAAGCTTTCTTT TRBJ1-1 NA NA TRBV11-3
CASSDVVGWDRGTEAFF TGTGCCAGCAGTGATGTGGTGGGCTGGGACAGGGGCACTGAAGCTTTCTTT TRBJ1-1 few TRBD1 TRBV2